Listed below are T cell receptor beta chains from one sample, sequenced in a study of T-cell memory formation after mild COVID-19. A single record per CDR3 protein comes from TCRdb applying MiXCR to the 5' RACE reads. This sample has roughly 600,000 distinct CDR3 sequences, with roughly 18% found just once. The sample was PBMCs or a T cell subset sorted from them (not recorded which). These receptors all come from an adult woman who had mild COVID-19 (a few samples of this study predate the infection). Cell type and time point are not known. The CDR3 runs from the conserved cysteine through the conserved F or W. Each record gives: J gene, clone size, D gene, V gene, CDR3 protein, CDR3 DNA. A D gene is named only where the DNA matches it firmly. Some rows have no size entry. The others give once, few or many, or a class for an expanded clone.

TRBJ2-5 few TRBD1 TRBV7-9 CASSLGQPAVSETQYF TGTGCCAGCAGCTTGGGACAGCCGGCCGTTTCGGAGACCCAGTACTTC
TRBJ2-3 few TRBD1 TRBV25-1 CASSETGTGYTDTQYF TGTGCCAGCAGTGAGACCGGGACAGGGTACACAGATACGCAGTATTTT
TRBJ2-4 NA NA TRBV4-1 CASSQDRTGSVCF TGCGCCAGCAGCCAAGATAGGACGGGGTCCGTCTGCTTC
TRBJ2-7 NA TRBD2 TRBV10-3 CATSSGSAYEQYF TGTGCCACCTCTAGCGGGAGTGCCTACGAGCAGTACTTC
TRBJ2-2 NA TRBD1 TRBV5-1 CASSFGTGGDPGELFF TGCGCCAGCAGCTTCGGGACAGGGGGCGATCCTGGGGAGCTGTTTTTT
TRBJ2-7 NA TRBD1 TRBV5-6 CASSWGTESSYEQYF TGTGCCAGCAGCTGGGGGACAGAGAGCTCCTACGAGCAGTACTTC
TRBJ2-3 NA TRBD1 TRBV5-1 CSSSSQGAGPDTQYF TGCTCCAGCAGCTCCCAGGGGGCAGGACCAGATACGCAGTATTTT
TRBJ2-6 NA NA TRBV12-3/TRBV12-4 CASSFWGSWGANVLTF TGTGCCAGCAGTTTTTGGGGGTCTTGGGGGGCCAACGTCCTGACTTTC
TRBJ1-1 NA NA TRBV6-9 CARRQEGGNTEAFF TGTGCCAGAAGGCAAGAGGGGGGCAACACTGAAGCTTTCTTT
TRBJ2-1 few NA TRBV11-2 CASSVAQGPFPEQFF TGTGCCAGCAGCGTCGCTCAAGGCCCCTTCCCTGAGCAGTTCTTC
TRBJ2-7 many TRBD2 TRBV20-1 CSARGLAGGREQYF TGCAGTGCTAGGGGACTAGCGGGGGGGCGAGAGCAGTACTTC
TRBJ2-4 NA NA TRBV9 CASSVGAKNIQYF TGTGCCAGCAGCGTCGGGGCCAAAAACATTCAGTACTTC
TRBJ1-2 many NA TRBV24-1 CATSSGYGYTF TGTGCCACCAGTTCCGGCTATGGCTACACCTTC
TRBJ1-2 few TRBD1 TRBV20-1 CSAGKQGASYGYTF TGCAGTGCTGGTAAACAGGGGGCGAGCTATGGCTACACCTTC
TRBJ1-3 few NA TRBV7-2 CASSLRVGSGNTIYF TGTGCCAGCAGCTTACGTGTAGGATCTGGAAACACCATATATTTT
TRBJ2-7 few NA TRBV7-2 CASSLWVNYEQYF TGTGCCAGCAGCTTGTGGGTTAATTACGAGCAGTACTTC
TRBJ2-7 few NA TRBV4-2 CASSQEWGTRVANNEQYF TGTGCCAGCAGCCAAGAGTGGGGGACCCGGGTAGCAAATAACGAGCAGTACTTC
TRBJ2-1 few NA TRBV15 CATSRDRVAGIQQFF TGTGCCACCAGCAGGGACAGGGTAGCGGGTATTCAGCAGTTCTTC
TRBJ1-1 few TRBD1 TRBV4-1 CASSQAQGVDTEAFF TGCGCCAGCAGCCAGGCGCAGGGGGTGGACACTGAAGCTTTCTTT
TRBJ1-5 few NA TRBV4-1 CASSQGYRRLLNQPQHF TGCGCCAGCAGCCAAGGTTACAGGCGTCTCCTTAATCAGCCCCAGCATTTT
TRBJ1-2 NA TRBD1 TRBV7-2 CASSLMGQGAEYGYTF TGTGCCAGCAGCTTAATGGGACAGGGGGCGGAGTATGGCTACACCTTC
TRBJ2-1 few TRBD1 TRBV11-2 CASSLGRGPYNEQFF TGTGCCAGCAGCTTAGGCAGGGGGCCATACAATGAGCAGTTCTTC